This T cell receptor beta chain was sequenced for a study of beta chain features in type 1 diabetes. Study background: In age, gender and cell yields, patients were similar to healthy donors. The examined sorted cells totaled fewer than 140 million across samples. Study-level points and caveats: TCRB CDR3s were moderately but significantly shorter in Type 1 diabetes patients in all four CD4+ subsets. In comparison with healthy donors, patients had naive, central memory and Treg TCRB repertoires that appeared more similar.

J was trimmed by 4 bases and V by 2 bases; bases with no gene match: 6. Germline V gives CDR1 LNHNV, CDR2 YYDKDF (reference sequence). The CDR3 is made up of 15 amino acids. Worth noting for this clone: The antigen remains undetermined.

Since all of the isolated RNA was reverse transcribed, expressed TCRB transcripts were what got sequenced. Sequencing used immunoSEQ multiplex PCR; TCRdb keeps in-frame clones, though not all of them. This sample carries about 710,000 clones, 11% to 15% of them seen once, and the ten largest clones take less than 0.04%. This receptor was identified in a man between 18 and 29 years old with type 1 diabetes. V gene TRBV15 combines with J gene TRBJ1-2; 8 nucleotides match TRBD1. Specimen: naive CD4+ T cells from blood. CDR3 loop: CATSRYPGGSYGYTF. DNA for the CDR3: TGTGCCACCAGCAGATACCCAGGGGGCAGCTATGGCTACACCTTC. Complete variable domain (other parts from reference TRBV15 and TRBJ1-2): DAMVIQNPRYQVTQFGKPVTLSCSQTLNHNVMYWYQQKSSQAPKLLFHYYDKDFNNEADTPDNFQSRRPNTSFCFLDIRSPGLGDTAMYLCATSRYPGGSYGYTFGSGTRLTVV.